One and the same sample provided the 3 T cell receptor beta chains below, sequenced in a study of control samples from healthy donors and cancer patients. Repertoires were generated with immunoSEQ multiplex PCR, while TCRdb's copy carries only in-frame clones and drops some. Of approximately 160,000 clones in the sample, about 94% were seen once. Sequencing was carried out using blood. Receptors originate from a woman aged 25 to 45 in good health.

This clone was detected only a few times. V gene TRBV7-9 combines with J gene TRBJ2-2; D might be TRBD2 (6 bases). Germline lookup yields CDR1 SEHNR and CDR2 FQNEAQ (reference sequence). The CDR3 consists of 18 residues. Between the trimmed V and J ends, which lost 8 bases and 5 bases, there was a span of 27 bases. The CDR3 bases are TGTGCCAGCCTTAATACGTTGGTTGGCGGGACGGTAACCGGGGAGCTGTTTTTT. Its translation: CASLNTLVGGTVTGELFF.

In this sample, this clone turned up once. The rearrangement links TRBV5-6 to TRBJ1-2; D not certain. Germline CDR1 SGHDT, CDR2 YYEEEE. The CDR3 has 11 amino acids. The ends were cut back, 5 bases at V and 6 bases at J, with 8 bases in the middle. CDR3 bases: TGTGCCAGCAGGTCCAACGATGGCTACACCTTC. Its protein product is CASRSNDGYTF. The entire variable domain, with the rest obtained from reference TRBV5-6 and TRBJ1-2, is as follows: DAGVTQSPTHLIKTRGQQVTLRCSPKSGHDTVSWYQQALGQGPQFIFQYYEEEERQRGNFPDRFSGHQFPNYSSELNVNALLLGDSALYLCASRSNDGYTFGSGTRLTVV.

The chain carries TRBV11-2 and TRBJ2-7; D unresolved. This CDR3 is built from 16 residues. Germline CDR1 reads SGHAT; CDR2 reads FQNNGV. V was pared by 1 base and J by 0 bases, with 13 bases between. The CDR3 coding sequence is TGTGCCAGCAGCTTAGGGCCATCCTTTAGCTCCTACGAGCAGTACTTC. It encodes CASSLGPSFSSYEQYF.